The 32 T cell receptor beta chains reported below all come from one sample, sequenced in a study of cytomegalovirus exposure and HLA in healthy donors. PCR used 60 Vbeta primers and 13 Jbeta primers. TCRdb's table, derived via immunoSEQ multiplex PCR, lists solely in-frame clones and lacks some. The data show roughly 190,000 clones, just over 75% seen once. Specimen: PBMCs. These TCRs come from a woman in her 30s in good health and CMV-seropositive.

The rearrangement uses TRBV30 and TRBJ2-2, with 11 bases that match TRBD1. CDR3 length: 14 residues. The germline V gene has CDR1 GTSNPN and CDR2 SVGIG (reference sequence). Trimming at V came to 2 bases and at J to 6 bases, leaving 2 bases not matched to a gene. The DNA for the CDR3 is TGTGCCTGGAGTCAGGGACAGGGGGCCGGGGAGCTGTTTTTT. This encodes CAWSQGQGAGELFF.

V is TRBV28 and J is TRBJ1-5, with TRBD1 matching 8 bases. The CDR3 contains 13 residues. V gave up 7 bases and J gave up 6 bases; unmatched junction bases: 5. Germline CDR1 reads MDHEN; CDR2 reads SYDVKM. In DNA, the CDR3 is TGTGCCAGCACGGACAGGGTCCGTCAGCCCCAGCATTTT. This encodes CASTDRVRQPQHF.

The table lists this clone with a few counts. This chain uses TRBV19 with TRBJ1-1; TRBD1 matches at 9 bases. V lost 3 bases to trimming and J lost 4 bases; unmatched junction nucleotides: 12. The germline V gene encodes CDR1 LNHDA and CDR2 SQIVND (reference sequence). This CDR3 is built from 17 residues. This chain's CDR3 is CASSIEGQGYQTTEAFF. In nucleotides, the CDR3 is TGTGCCAGTAGTATTGAGGGACAGGGTTACCAAACCACTGAAGCTTTCTTT.

Comment on this clone: Within the sample, other DNA sequences also encode this same CDR3. V usage is TRBV7-2 and J usage is TRBJ1-2; the match to TRBD1 covers 10 bases. Per germline, CDR1 SGHTA and CDR2 FQGNSA. The CDR3 has 13 amino acids. V was pared by 6 bases and J by 5 bases, with 3 bases of the junction left unmatched. The CDR3 bases are TGTGCCAGCAGTTCGGGACAGGGGTATGGCTACACCTTC. Translated: CASSSGQGYGYTF.

This rearrangement joins TRBV19 to TRBJ2-1, with 10 bases identical to TRBD2. Germline loops: CDR1 LNHDA, CDR2 SQIVND (reference sequence). V trimming: 1 base; J trimming: 8 bases; junction bases outside the gene matches: 8. The CDR3 contains 16 residues. This CDR3 reads CASSIVWASGSYEQFF. CDR3 sequence (DNA): TGTGCCAGTAGTATAGTCTGGGCTAGCGGGAGTTATGAGCAGTTCTTC.

The chain combines TRBV27 with TRBJ1-2; D perhaps matches TRBD1 (5 bases). The V end lost 3 bases, the J end lost 8 bases, and 22 bases lay between the germline ends. The CDR3 length is 16 residues. Germline loops: CDR1 MNHEY, CDR2 SMNVEV (reference sequence). CDR3 DNA sequence: TGTGCCAGCAGTTTCAGGTTATTGCCTCAGGGATCGGGCTACACCTTC. Translating it yields CASSFRLLPQGSGYTF.

The chain joins TRBV28 to TRBJ1-1; no clear D. Trimming took 2 bases from V and 8 from J, leaving 9 bases between them. CDR3 length: 12 amino acids. From germline, CDR1 is MDHEN and CDR2 SYDVKM. The CDR3 DNA reads TGTGCCAGCAGTTTAGACACCGACGAAGCTTTCTTT. Its protein is CASSLDTDEAFF.

The V and J genes are TRBV18 and TRBJ1-2, with 7 bases aligning to TRBD1. Germline CDR1 and CDR2: KGHSH and LQKENI. The CDR3 extends over 13 amino acids. Germline trimming cut 3 bases from V and 8 bases from J; bases unmatched to any gene: 6. The CDR3 spells CASSPEGARGYTF. The CDR3 bases are TGTGCCAGCTCACCCGAGGGGGCGAGGGGCTACACCTTC.

The chain carries TRBV6-5 and TRBJ2-1; 7 bases fit TRBD2. The CDR3 is 15 amino acids. CDR1 MNHEY and CDR2 SVGAGI come from the germline V gene. Trimming cost V 1 base and J 6 bases; bases outside gene matches: 6. The CDR3 DNA is TGTGCCAGCAGTTACTGGCGGAGGGAGGGCAATGAGCAGTTCTTC. Its translation: CASSYWRREGNEQFF.

CDR3 bases: TGTGCCAGCAGCTTAACGGGGGACACAGATACGCAGTATTTT. Translation gives CASSLTGDTDTQYF. This chain connects TRBV7-9 to TRBJ2-3; D is possibly TRBD2 (6 bases). The V end was cut by 2 bases, the J end by 2 bases, with 8 bases between. The CDR3 length is 14 residues. Germline V CDR1 and CDR2: SEHNR, FQNEAQ (reference sequence).

The chain combines TRBV15 with TRBJ1-1; possibly TRBD1 for D (5 bases). This CDR3 contains 15 residues. The germline V and J ends were trimmed by 7 bases and 6 bases, with 21 bases remaining between them. Germline V gene sequence: CDR1 LNHNV, CDR2 YYDKDF (reference sequence). The CDR3 DNA reads as TGTGCCACCACCTTACGGAGGGGCAGTTCAGCTGAAGCTTTCTTT. This translates into CATTLRRGSSAEAFF.

The V and J genes are TRBV14 and TRBJ1-1; tentative D call: TRBD1 (6 bases). The CDR3 runs 16 residues. V was clipped by 1 base and J by 1 base, with 13 bases between them. The germline gives CDR1 SGHDN, CDR2 FVKESK. CDR3 region: CASSQVPGHGNTEAFF. Here the CDR3 DNA reads TGTGCCAGCAGCCAAGTCCCGGGACACGGGAACACTGAAGCTTTCTTT.

The genes are TRBV7-9 and TRBJ2-1; the D is unclear. The V gene's germline CDR1 is SEHNR and CDR2 FQNEAQ (reference sequence). The CDR3 length is 13 residues. Trimming removed 1 base from V and 5 bases from J, with 6 bases in between. CDR3 nucleotides: TGTGCCAGCAGCTTAGGGGCAGACAATGAGCAGTTCTTC. Amino acids: CASSLGADNEQFF.

The J gene is TRBJ2-1, the V gene TRBV28; 10 bases align to TRBD1. Germline-derived CDR1 and CDR2 are MDHEN and SYDVKM. The CDR3 length is 15 residues. V lost 4 bases to trimming and J lost 6 bases; unmatched junction nucleotides: 6. CDR3: CASSSPGQGSNEQFF. The CDR3 DNA follows: TGTGCCAGCAGTTCGCCGGGACAGGGGTCCAATGAGCAGTTCTTC.

V usage is TRBV7-9 and J usage is TRBJ1-1; 7 bases agree with TRBD1. V trimming: 4 bases; J trimming: 14 bases; junction bases outside the gene matches: 13. The germline gives CDR1 SEHNR, CDR2 FQNEAQ (reference sequence). This CDR3 is built from 13 residues. The CDR3, as DNA: TGTGCCAGCAGCTATGGGACAGCCACGGGGGCCTTCTTT. Its translation: CASSYGTATGAFF.

This chain joins TRBV18 and TRBJ2-1, with D tentatively TRBD1 (6 bases). This CDR3 spans 15 amino acids. Trimming pared 4 bases from V and 9 bases from J, leaving 19 bases between. Germline V CDR1 and CDR2: KGHSH, LQKENI. The chain's CDR3 is CASSLGRQGSGEQFF. CDR3 coding DNA: TGTGCCAGCTCACTAGGTCGGCAGGGGTCAGGTGAGCAGTTCTTC.

This clone has only one observation. Mismatch with germline at one junction end may stem from a read error. The rearrangement joins TRBV7-8 to TRBJ2-5, with a weak D call TRBD1 (6 bases). Per the germline V gene, CDR1 is SGHVS and CDR2 is FQNEAQ. This CDR3 contains 15 residues. The CDR3 here is CASSLDRNPREAQYF. Written as DNA, the CDR3 is TGTGCCAGCAGCCTTGACAGGAATCCAAGAGAGGCCCAGTACTTC. Combining the CDR3 with reference TRBV7-8 and TRBJ2-5 gives the whole variable domain GAGVSQSPRYKVAKRGQDVALRCDPISGHVSLFWYQQALGQGPEFLTYFQNEAQLDKSGLPSDRFFAERPEGSVSTLKIQRTQQEDSAVYLCASSLDRNPREAQYFGPGTRLLVL.

This clone was recorded many times. The V call is TRBV5-4, the J call TRBJ1-1, with D uncertain. Germline V lookup: CDR1 SGHNT, CDR2 YYREEE (reference sequence). CDR3 length: 12 residues. V gave up 2 bases and J gave up 1 base, with 3 bases separating them. The CDR3, as DNA: TGTGCCAGCAGCTTCCGGAACACTGAAGCTTTCTTT. Protein: CASSFRNTEAFF.

The rearrangement joins TRBV6-5 to TRBJ2-2; 7 nucleotides align to TRBD1. CDR3 length equals 14 residues. The J segment lost 7 bases and the V segment lost 1 base, leaving 3 bases of the junction unmatched. CDR1 and CDR2 from the germline V gene are MNHEY and SVGAGI. DNA of the CDR3: TGTGCCAGCAGTTACTTAGCAGGGGGCGGGGAGCTGTTTTTT. Translating it yields CASSYLAGGGELFF.

CDR3 nucleotides: TGCGCCAGCAAGCGGGGGGGGGAATATCAGCCCCAGCATTTT. Its protein is CASKRGGEYQPQHF. The chain carries TRBV10-1 and TRBJ1-5; a weak D match, TRBD1 (5 bases). The germline V gene has CDR1 WNHNN and CDR2 SYGVQD (reference sequence). CDR3 length: 14 amino acids. V gave up 7 bases and J gave up 5 bases, with 15 bases separating them.

The chain is built from TRBV6-5 and TRBJ2-1, with TRBD2 matching 9 bases. V dropped 10 bases and J dropped 2; count of bases not matched to a gene: 3. Germline loops: CDR1 MNHEY, CDR2 SVGAGI. The length of the CDR3 is 13 residues. This CDR3 is CATWTSAYNEQFF. The CDR3, as DNA: TGTGCCACTTGGACTAGCGCCTACAATGAGCAGTTCTTC.

The chain couples TRBV5-1 to TRBJ2-7; D might be TRBD1 (6 bases). Germline V gene lookup returns CDR1 SGHRS and CDR2 YFSETQ. The CDR3 sequence is 13 residues long. Trimming stripped 7 bases from V and 2 bases from J, with 13 bases between. CDR3 residues: CASYLTGTYEQYF. The CDR3 DNA is TGCGCCAGCTACTTGACAGGAACCTACGAGCAGTACTTC.

This sequence joins TRBV5-1 and TRBJ2-2; D perhaps matches TRBD1 (6 bases). Germline values: CDR1 SGHRS, CDR2 YFSETQ. V was shortened by 3 bases and J by 7 bases, with 25 bases between the two germline ends. The length of the CDR3 is 18 residues. Here the CDR3 reads CASSSLGATGLRYGELFF. The CDR3 DNA reads TGCGCCAGCAGCTCGCTTGGGGCAACAGGGTTAAGATACGGGGAGCTGTTTTTT.

CDR3 region: CASSQDEGTSFYGYTF. The CDR3 DNA is TGCGCCAGCAGCCAAGATGAGGGAACGAGTTTCTATGGCTACACCTTC. The V and J genes are TRBV4-3 and TRBJ1-2; D not resolved. Germline loops: CDR1 LGHNA, CDR2 YSLEER. This CDR3 has 16 amino acids. The V end lost 0 bases, the J end lost 4 bases, and 15 bases lay between the germline ends.

The chain couples TRBV7-6 to TRBJ1-6, with 10 bases that match TRBD1. The CDR3 sequence is 16 residues long. The trim removed 1 base at V and 10 bases at J, leaving 7 bases unmatched. Germline V gene data show CDR1 as SGHVS and CDR2 as FNYEAQ. CDR3 in DNA: TGTGCCAGCAGCTTAGACCCGGGACAGGGGAACTCACCCCTCCACTTT. It yields the protein CASSLDPGQGNSPLHF.

This clone was seen only a few times. The CDR3 spells CASSLVRGGANEQFF. The CDR3 DNA is TGTGCCAGCAGCTTAGTGCGGGGGGGTGCGAATGAGCAGTTCTTC. The chain employs TRBV7-8 and TRBJ2-1; 9 bases fit TRBD2. The CDR3 has 15 amino acids. CDR1 is SGHVS, CDR2 FQNEAQ, per germline. V gave up 1 base and J gave up 7 bases; unmatched junction bases: 5.

J is TRBJ2-1 and V is TRBV5-1, with 13 bases matching TRBD2. The CDR3 consists of 15 residues. The germline V gene encodes CDR1 SGHRS and CDR2 YFSETQ. J gave up 8 bases and V 5 bases, and 7 bases lay outside the gene matches. The CDR3: CASSYTSGRVDEQFF. DNA for the CDR3: TGCGCCAGCAGTTATACTAGCGGGAGGGTTGATGAGCAGTTCTTC.

The rearrangement links TRBV7-9 to TRBJ1-4; D is possibly TRBD1 (6 bases). CDR1 and CDR2 from the germline V gene are SEHNR and FQNEAQ (reference sequence). The CDR3 loop spans 16 amino acids. Trimming shortened V by 5 bases and J by 8 bases, and 21 bases separated the two germline ends. Here the CDR3 DNA reads TGTGCCAGCAGCCCGAACAGGGATCGGGGATGGGAAAAACTGTTTTTT. The encoded protein is CASSPNRDRGWEKLFF.

This chain connects TRBV7-2 to TRBJ1-2, with 8 bases fitting TRBD1. CDR1 and CDR2 from the germline V gene are SGHTA and FQGNSA. This CDR3 has 16 residues. With V trimmed by 3 bases and J by 7 bases, 13 bases remained unmatched. The CDR3 protein is CASSFFSKQGVGGYTF. The CDR3 nucleotides are TGTGCCAGCAGCTTTTTCTCCAAACAGGGGGTCGGTGGCTACACCTTC.

V gene TRBV2 combines with J gene TRBJ2-7, with TRBD1 identical over 11 bases. V was clipped by 6 bases and J by 6 bases; unmatched bases: 10. CDR1 SNHLY and CDR2 FYNNEI come from the germline V gene. This CDR3 comprises 15 residues. The CDR3 protein is CASSDEGTGGVEQYF. CDR3 DNA: TGTGCCAGCAGCGACGAAGGGACAGGGGGTGTCGAGCAGTACTTC. The complete variable domain, with remaining parts taken from reference TRBV2 and TRBJ2-7, reads EPEVTQTPSHQVTQMGQEVILRCVPISNHLYFYWYRQILGQKVEFLVSFYNNEISEKSEIFDDQFSVERPDGSNFTLKIRSTKLEDSAMYFCASSDEGTGGVEQYFGPGTRLTVT.

The rearrangement joins TRBV5-4 to TRBJ1-2, with 10 bases identical to TRBD1. Per germline, CDR1 SGHNT and CDR2 YYREEE (reference sequence). V gave up 4 bases and J gave up 7 bases; unmatched junction bases: 13. The CDR3 sequence is 16 residues long. The CDR3 spells CASSPTGGDHSGGYTF. CDR3 bases: TGTGCCAGCAGCCCGACAGGGGGCGACCACAGTGGTGGCTACACCTTC.

This rearrangement joins TRBV7-8 to TRBJ1-5; D is uncertain. Deletions cut 3 bases from V and 1 base from J, with 13 bases between. Germline V gives CDR1 SGHVS, CDR2 FQNEAQ. The CDR3 is 16 amino acids. CDR3 protein: CASSFLARGSNQPQHF. In DNA form, the CDR3 reads TGTGCCAGCAGCTTTCTAGCGAGAGGGAGCAATCAGCCCCAGCATTTT.